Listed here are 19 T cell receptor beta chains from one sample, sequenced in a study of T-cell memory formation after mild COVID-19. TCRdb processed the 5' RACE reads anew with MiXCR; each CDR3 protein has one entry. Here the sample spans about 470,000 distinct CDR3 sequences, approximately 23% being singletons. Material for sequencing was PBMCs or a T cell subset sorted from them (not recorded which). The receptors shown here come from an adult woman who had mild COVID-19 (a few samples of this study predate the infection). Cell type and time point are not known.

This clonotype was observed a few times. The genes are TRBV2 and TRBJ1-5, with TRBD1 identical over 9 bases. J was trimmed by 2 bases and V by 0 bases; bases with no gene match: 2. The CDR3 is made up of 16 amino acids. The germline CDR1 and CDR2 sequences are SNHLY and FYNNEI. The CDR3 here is CASSEAWTGGNQPQHF. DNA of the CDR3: TGTGCCAGCAGTGAAGCATGGACAGGGGGCAATCAGCCCCAGCATTTT.

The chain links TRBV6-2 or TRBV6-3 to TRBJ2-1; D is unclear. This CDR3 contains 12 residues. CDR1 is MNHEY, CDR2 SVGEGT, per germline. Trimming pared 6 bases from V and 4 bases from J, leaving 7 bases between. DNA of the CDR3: TGTGCCAGCAGCACGACTTACAATGAGCAGTTCTTC. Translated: CASSTTYNEQFF.

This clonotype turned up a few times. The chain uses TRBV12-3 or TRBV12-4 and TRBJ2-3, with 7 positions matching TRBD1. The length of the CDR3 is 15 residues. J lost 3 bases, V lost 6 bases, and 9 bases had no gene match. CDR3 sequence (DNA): TGTGCCAGCAGCCCTAACAGGGGTACGACAGATACGCAGTATTTT. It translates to CASSPNRGTTDTQYF.

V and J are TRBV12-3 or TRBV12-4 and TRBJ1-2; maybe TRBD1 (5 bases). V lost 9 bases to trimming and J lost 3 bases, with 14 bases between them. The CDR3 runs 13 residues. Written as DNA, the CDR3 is TGTGCCAGTTTGTCGACAGCCCACTATGGCTACACCTTC. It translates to CASLSTAHYGYTF.

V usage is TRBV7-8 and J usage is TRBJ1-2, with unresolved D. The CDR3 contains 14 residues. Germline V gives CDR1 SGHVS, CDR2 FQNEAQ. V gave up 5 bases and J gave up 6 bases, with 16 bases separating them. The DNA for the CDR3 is TGTGCCAGCAGCCCAAGGGTTGGGTTAAATGGCTACACCTTC. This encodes CASSPRVGLNGYTF.

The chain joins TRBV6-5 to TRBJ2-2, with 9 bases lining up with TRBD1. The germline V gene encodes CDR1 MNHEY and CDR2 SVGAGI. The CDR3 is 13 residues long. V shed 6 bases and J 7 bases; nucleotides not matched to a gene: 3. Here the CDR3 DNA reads TGTGCCAGCAGATACAGGGGGCTCGGGGAGCTGTTTTTT. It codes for CASRYRGLGELFF.

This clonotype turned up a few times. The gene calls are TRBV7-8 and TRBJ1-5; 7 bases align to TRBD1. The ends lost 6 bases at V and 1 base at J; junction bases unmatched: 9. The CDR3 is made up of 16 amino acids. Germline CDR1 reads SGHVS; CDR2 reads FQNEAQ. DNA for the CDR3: TGTGCCAGCAGTTCGTCTCCGACAGGGAGCAATCAGCCCCAGCATTTT. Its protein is CASSSSPTGSNQPQHF.

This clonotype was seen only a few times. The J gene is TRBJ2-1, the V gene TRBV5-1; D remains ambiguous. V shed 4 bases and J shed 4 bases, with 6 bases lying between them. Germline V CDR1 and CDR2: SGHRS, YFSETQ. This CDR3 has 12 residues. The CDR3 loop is CASSPKYNEQFF. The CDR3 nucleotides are TGCGCCAGCAGCCCGAAGTACAATGAGCAGTTCTTC.

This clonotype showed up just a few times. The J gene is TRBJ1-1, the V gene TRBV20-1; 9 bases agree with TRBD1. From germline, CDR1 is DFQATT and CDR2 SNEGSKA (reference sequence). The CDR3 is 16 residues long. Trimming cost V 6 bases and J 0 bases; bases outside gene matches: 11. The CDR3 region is CSARDRVTSMNTEAFF. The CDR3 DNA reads TGCAGTGCCCGGGACAGGGTGACCAGTATGAACACTGAAGCTTTCTTT.

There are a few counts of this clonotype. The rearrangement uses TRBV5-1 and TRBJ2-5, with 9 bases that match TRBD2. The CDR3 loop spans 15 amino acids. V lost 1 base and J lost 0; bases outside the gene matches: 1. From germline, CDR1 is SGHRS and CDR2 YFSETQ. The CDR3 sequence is CASSLIAGDQETQYF. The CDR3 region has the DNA TGCGCCAGCAGCTTGATAGCGGGGGACCAAGAGACCCAGTACTTC. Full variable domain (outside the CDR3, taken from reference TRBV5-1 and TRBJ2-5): KAGVTQTPRYLIKTRGQQVTLSCSPISGHRSVSWYQQTPGQGLQFLFEYFSETQRNKGNFPGRFSGRQFSNSRSEMNVSTLELGDSALYLCASSLIAGDQETQYFGPGTRLLVL.

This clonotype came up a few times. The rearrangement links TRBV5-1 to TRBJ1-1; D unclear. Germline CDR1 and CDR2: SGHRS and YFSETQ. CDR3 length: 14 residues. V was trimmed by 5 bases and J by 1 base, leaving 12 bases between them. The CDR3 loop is CASRFVTGNTEAFF. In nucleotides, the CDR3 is TGCGCCAGCAGGTTCGTGACGGGGAACACTGAAGCTTTCTTT.

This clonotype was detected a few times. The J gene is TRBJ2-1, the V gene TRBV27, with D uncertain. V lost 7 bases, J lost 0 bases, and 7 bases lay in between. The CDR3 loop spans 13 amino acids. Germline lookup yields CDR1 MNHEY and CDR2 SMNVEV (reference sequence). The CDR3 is CASKVNSYNEQFF. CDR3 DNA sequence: TGTGCCAGCAAGGTTAACTCCTACAATGAGCAGTTCTTC.

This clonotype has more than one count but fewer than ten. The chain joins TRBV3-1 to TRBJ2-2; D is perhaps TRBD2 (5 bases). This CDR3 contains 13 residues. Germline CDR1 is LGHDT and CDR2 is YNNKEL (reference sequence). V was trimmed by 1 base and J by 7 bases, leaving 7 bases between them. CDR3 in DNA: TGTGCCAGCAGCCAAGGGAGCGGCGGGGAGCTGTTTTTT. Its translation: CASSQGSGGELFF.

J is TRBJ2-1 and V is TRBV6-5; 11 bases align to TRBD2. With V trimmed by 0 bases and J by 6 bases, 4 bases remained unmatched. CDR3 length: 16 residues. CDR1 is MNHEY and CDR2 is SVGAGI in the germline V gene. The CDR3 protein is CASSYSVSGRVNEQFF. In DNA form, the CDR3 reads TGTGCCAGCAGTTACTCGGTTAGCGGGAGGGTCAATGAGCAGTTCTTC.

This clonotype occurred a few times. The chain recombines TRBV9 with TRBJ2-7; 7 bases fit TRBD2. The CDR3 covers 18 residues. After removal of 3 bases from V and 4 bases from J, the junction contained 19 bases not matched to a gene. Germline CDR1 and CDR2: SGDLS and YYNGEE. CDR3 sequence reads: CASSGLAVGSGDGYEQYF. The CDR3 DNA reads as TGTGCCAGCAGCGGATTAGCGGTAGGGAGCGGGGATGGGTACGAGCAGTACTTC.

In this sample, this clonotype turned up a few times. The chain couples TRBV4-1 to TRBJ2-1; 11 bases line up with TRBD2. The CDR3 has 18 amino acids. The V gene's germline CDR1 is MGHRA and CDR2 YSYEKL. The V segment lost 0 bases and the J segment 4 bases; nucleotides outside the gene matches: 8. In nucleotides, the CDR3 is TGCGCCAGCAGCCAAGATCATACTAGCGGGGGTAATTACAATGAGCAGTTCTTC. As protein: CASSQDHTSGGNYNEQFF.

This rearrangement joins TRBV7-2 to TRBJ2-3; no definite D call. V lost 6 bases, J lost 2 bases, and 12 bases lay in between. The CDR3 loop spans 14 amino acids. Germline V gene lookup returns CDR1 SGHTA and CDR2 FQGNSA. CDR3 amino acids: CASSPKQYTDTQYF. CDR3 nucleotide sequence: TGTGCCAGCAGTCCTAAACAGTACACAGATACGCAGTATTTT.

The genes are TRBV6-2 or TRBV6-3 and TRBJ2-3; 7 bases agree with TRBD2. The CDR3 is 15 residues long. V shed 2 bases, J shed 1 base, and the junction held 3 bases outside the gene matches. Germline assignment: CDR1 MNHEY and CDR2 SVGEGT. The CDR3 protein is CASSYRRERTDTQYF. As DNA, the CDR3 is TGTGCCAGCAGTTACCGGCGGGAGCGCACAGATACGCAGTATTTT.

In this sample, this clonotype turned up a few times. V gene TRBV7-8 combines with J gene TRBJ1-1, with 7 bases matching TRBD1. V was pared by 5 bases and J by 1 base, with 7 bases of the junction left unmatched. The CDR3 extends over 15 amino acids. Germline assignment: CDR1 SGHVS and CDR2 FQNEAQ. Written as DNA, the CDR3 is TGTGCCAGCAGCGACGGTCACAGGGGGAACACTGAAGCTTTCTTT. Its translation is CASSDGHRGNTEAFF.